This entry concerns a single TCR beta chain. The sample comes from a study of blood T cell repertoires in COVID-19. Assay used: immunoSEQ multiplex PCR; TCRdb lists only in-frame clones, some missing. The sample contains about 170,000 clones, about four fifths of which appear only once. V lost 7 bases, J lost 4 bases, and 9 bases stayed unmatched. The CDR3 sequence is 15 residues long. CDR1 is ENHRY and CDR2 is SYGVKD in the germline V gene. The V gene is TRBV10-3, the J gene TRBJ2-2; 7 nucleotides match TRBD1. Sequenced sample: PBMCs or T cells enriched from blood (not recorded which). This clonotype was sampled from a woman in her forties or fifties in a cohort exposed to, infected with or recovered from COVID-19 (not recorded which). The CDR3 nucleotides read TGTGCCATCATGGAATCAGGGGGTGGCACCGGGGAGCTGTTTTTT. Encoded protein: CAIMESGGGTGELFF.